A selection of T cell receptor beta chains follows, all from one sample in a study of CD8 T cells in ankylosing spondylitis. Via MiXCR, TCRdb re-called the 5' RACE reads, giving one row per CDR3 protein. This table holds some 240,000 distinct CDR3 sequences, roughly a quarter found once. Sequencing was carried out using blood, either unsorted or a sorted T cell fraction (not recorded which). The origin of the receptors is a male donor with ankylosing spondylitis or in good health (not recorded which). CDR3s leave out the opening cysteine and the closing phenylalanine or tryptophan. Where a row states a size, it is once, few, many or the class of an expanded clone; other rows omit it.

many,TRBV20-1,SAETGAGGYNEQF
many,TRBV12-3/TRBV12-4,ASSWRGVRDTQY
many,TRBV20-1,SAKKEVREQY
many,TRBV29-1,SVTGWTGDPNEQF
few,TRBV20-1,SAPRGMSANEQF
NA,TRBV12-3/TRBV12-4,ASSHRQTSTDTQY
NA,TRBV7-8,ASSLGTGPFEQY
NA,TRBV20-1,SATPPDRAQETQY
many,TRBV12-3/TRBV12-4,ASSPTRGMGTDTQY
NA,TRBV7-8,ASSERGAASPLH
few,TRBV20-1,SAAGLKTYEQY
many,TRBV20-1,SAQGLHEETQY
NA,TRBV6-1,ASSRTSNTEAF
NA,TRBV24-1,ATRGQGATSYNEQF
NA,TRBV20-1,SAATGWGSREQF
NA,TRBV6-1,ASRHSGGAVEQY
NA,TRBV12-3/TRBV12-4,ASRQGLQETQY
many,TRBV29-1,SGTTNEKLF
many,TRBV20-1,SATWTGNTEAF
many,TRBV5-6,ASSPGGSGIAKNIQY
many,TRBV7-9,AVRDRGSGELF
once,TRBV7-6,ASSLASTYQMNTEAF
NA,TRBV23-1,ASSQSIMGQGKETQY
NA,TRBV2,ASSEVGRTSTDTQY
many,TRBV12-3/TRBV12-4,ASSLDTAGAADTQY
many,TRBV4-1,ASSHLGISNQPQH
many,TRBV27,ASSLVGGLIAF